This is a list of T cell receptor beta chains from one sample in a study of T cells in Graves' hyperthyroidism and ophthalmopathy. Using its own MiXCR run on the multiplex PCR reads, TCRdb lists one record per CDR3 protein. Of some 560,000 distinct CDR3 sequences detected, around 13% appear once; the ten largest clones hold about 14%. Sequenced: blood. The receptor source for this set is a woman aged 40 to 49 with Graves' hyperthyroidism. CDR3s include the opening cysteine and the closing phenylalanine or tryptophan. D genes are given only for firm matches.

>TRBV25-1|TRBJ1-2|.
CASSELQGVGYTF
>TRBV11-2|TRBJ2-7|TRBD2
CASSLGTSGSSYEQYF
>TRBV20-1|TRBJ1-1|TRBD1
CSARSGTGGRIDMNTEAFF
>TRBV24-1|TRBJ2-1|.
CATSDLRSAGSYNEQFF
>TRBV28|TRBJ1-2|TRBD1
CASSSDRGNGYTF
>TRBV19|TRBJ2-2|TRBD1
CASTAQGANTGELFF
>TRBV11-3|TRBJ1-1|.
CASSLGPRPDPTEAFF
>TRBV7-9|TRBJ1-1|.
CASSSGKNTEAFF
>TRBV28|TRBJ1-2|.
CASSWELANYGYTF
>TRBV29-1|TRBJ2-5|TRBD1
CSAGQGGETQYF
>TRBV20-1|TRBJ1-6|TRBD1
CSARSSGTGNSPLHF
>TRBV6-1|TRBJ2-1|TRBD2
CASNARGTGTSVNEQFF
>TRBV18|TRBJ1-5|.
CASSLFEGQGQPQHF
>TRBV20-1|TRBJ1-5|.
CSARASDQPQHF
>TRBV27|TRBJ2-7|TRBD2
CASSITGLNTYEQYF
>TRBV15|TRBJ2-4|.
CATRTTDAKNIQYF
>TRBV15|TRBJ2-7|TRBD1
CATSTGRDRGTYEQYF
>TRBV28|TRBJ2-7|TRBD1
CASSARQGLEQYF
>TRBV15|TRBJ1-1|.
CATSRESATEAFF
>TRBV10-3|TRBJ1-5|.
CAISQGDGQPQHF
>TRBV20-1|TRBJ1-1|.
CSARQEAVNTEAFF
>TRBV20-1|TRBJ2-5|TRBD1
CSATNPGQGSQETQYF
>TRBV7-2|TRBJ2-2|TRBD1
CASSPRQGLNTGELFF
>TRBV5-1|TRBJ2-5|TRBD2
CASSNGLAGRETQYF
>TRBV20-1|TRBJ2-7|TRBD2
CSATLLAVSYEQYF
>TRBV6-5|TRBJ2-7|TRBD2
CASSSSPGTRNYEQYF
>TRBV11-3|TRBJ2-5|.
CASSLKQGPQETQYF
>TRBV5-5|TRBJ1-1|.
CASSLERNAEAFF